This passage covers 25 T cell receptor beta chains from one sample sequenced in a study of blood T cell repertoires in COVID-19. Profiling relied on immunoSEQ multiplex PCR, and the TCRdb table lists in-frame clones only, not all of them. The sample shows some 150,000 clones, more than 75% of them seen only once. The sample taken for sequencing was PBMCs or T cells enriched from blood (not recorded which). The source is a woman aged 25 to 39 with acute COVID-19.

CDR3 region: CATSRDLYEQYF. The DNA for the CDR3 is TGTGCCACCAGCAGAGACCTCTACGAGCAGTACTTC. The chain employs TRBV15 and TRBJ2-7; unclear D gene. CDR3 length: 12 amino acids. V lost 0 bases, J lost 3 bases, and 3 bases lay in between. Germline CDR1 LNHNV, CDR2 YYDKDF (reference sequence).

The chain carries TRBV5-7 and TRBJ2-3; perhaps TRBD1 as D (5 bases). TRBV5-7 is an open reading frame whose function is uncertain. This CDR3 has 13 residues. V gave up 4 bases and J gave up 2 bases, with 8 bases separating them. The CDR3 region is CASSRQTTDTQYF. DNA of the CDR3: TGTGCCAGCAGCCGACAGACCACAGATACGCAGTATTTT.

The chain combines TRBV3-1 (or the pseudogene TRBV3-2) with TRBJ2-1, with a weak D call TRBD2 (6 bases). This CDR3 contains 17 residues. The ends were cut back, 2 bases at V and 8 bases at J, with 22 bases in the middle. Germline CDR1 is LGHDT and CDR2 is YNNKEL (reference sequence). CDR3 sequence (DNA): TGTGCCAGCAGCCAATGGGTTTCCCGGGAGAGAAGCGATGAGCAGTTCTTC. Its translation is CASSQWVSRERSDEQFF.

The rearrangement links TRBV7-3 to TRBJ1-2, with TRBD1 as a possible D gene (6 bases). Germline CDR1 and CDR2: SGHTA and FQGTGA. With 4 bases removed from V and 2 bases from J, the gap between germline ends came to 8 bases. The CDR3 contains 13 residues. The CDR3 here is CASSSDSNYGYTF. Here the CDR3 DNA reads TGTGCCAGCAGCTCGGACAGCAACTATGGCTACACCTTC.

V gene TRBV28 combines with J gene TRBJ2-1; D is unclear. CDR3 length: 12 residues. Germline V gene data show CDR1 as MDHEN and CDR2 as SYDVKM. Trimming pared 5 bases from V and 8 bases from J, leaving 10 bases between. The CDR3 is CASSPNRDEQFF. CDR3 nucleotides: TGTGCCAGCAGTCCGAATCGAGATGAGCAGTTCTTC.

The chain carries TRBV10-3 and TRBJ2-7; 11 nucleotides align to TRBD2. This CDR3 has 14 residues. Trimming removed 2 bases from V and 4 bases from J; junction bases left unmatched: 1. The germline CDR1 and CDR2 sequences are ENHRY and SYGVKD. CDR3 DNA sequence: TGTGCCATCAGTGAGACTAGCGGGAGATACGAGCAGTACTTC. Its translation: CAISETSGRYEQYF.

This clone was seen once. The gene calls are TRBV27 and TRBJ2-1; 9 bases align to TRBD2. The CDR3 is 14 residues long. Germline CDR1 MNHEY, CDR2 SMNVEV (reference sequence). V lost 4 bases to trimming and J lost 3 bases; unmatched junction nucleotides: 1. Written as DNA, the CDR3 is TGTGCCAGCAGTTCTAGCGGGAACTACAATGAGCAGTTCTTC. It yields the protein CASSSSGNYNEQFF.

This sequence joins TRBV24-1 and TRBJ2-3; 9 nucleotides line up with TRBD2. After removal of 3 bases from V and 7 bases from J, the junction contained 10 bases not matched to a gene. This CDR3 region has 16 residues. Germline CDR1 is KGHDR and CDR2 is SFDVKD. The chain's CDR3 is CATSDPTKRGAYTQYF. For the CDR3, the DNA is TGTGCCACCAGTGATCCGACTAAGCGGGGGGCCTATACGCAGTATTTT.

This clone appeared a few times. This chain connects TRBV9 to TRBJ2-1, with a possible D match to TRBD2 (6 bases). In germline, CDR1 is SGDLS, CDR2 YYNGEE. Trimming cost V 2 bases and J 0 bases, with 12 bases left between them. The CDR3 sequence is 16 residues long. CDR3 region: CASSVRSGASYNEQFF. CDR3 in DNA: TGTGCCAGCAGCGTGCGTAGCGGAGCCTCCTACAATGAGCAGTTCTTC. Full variable domain (remainder filled in from reference TRBV9 and TRBJ2-1): DSGVTQTPKHLITATGQRVTLRCSPRSGDLSVYWYQQSLDQGLQFLIQYYNGEERAKGNILERFSAQQFPDLHSELNLSSLELGDSALYFCASSVRSGASYNEQFFGPGTRLTVL.

The chain recombines TRBV27 with TRBJ2-7; no firm D call. Looked up from germline, CDR1 is MNHEY and CDR2 is SMNVEV (reference sequence). The ends were cut back, 5 bases at V and 0 bases at J, with 8 bases in the middle. The CDR3 is made up of 13 amino acids. CDR3 protein: CASSLRRSYEQYF. CDR3 sequence (DNA): TGTGCCAGCAGTCTCCGTCGCTCCTACGAGCAGTACTTC.

The chain links TRBV4-2 to TRBJ1-3; D may be TRBD1 (5 bases). V lost 3 bases and J 3 bases, leaving 12 bases between the germline ends. The CDR3 consists of 15 residues. Germline CDR1 LGHNA, CDR2 YNFKEQ. The DNA for the CDR3 is TGTGCCAGCAGCCACCCTGACAGTCTTGGAAACACCATATATTTT. Protein: CASSHPDSLGNTIYF.

The chain is built from TRBV27 and TRBJ1-1; TRBD1 matches 7 bases. Germline assignment: CDR1 MNHEY and CDR2 SMNVEV (reference sequence). This CDR3 has 14 residues. V shed 5 bases, J shed 5 bases, and the junction held 8 bases outside the gene matches. CDR3 residues: CASSPSGGWTEAFF. CDR3 DNA: TGTGCCAGCAGTCCTTCAGGGGGGTGGACTGAAGCTTTCTTT.

V is TRBV5-4 and J is TRBJ2-5; D may be TRBD2 (5 bases). The germline gives CDR1 SGHNT, CDR2 YYREEE (reference sequence). The CDR3 has 15 residues. Trimming took 2 bases from V and 5 from J, leaving 16 bases between them. The CDR3: CASSFGRDRWETQYF. In DNA, the CDR3 is TGTGCCAGCAGCTTTGGACGGGATAGGTGGGAGACCCAGTACTTC.

The rearrangement uses TRBV19 and TRBJ1-2, with a possible D match to TRBD1 (5 bases). The CDR3 is made up of 15 amino acids. Germline V gene lookup returns CDR1 LNHDA and CDR2 SQIVND (reference sequence). Trimming shortened V by 5 bases and J by 4 bases, and 17 bases separated the two germline ends. The CDR3 spells CASSPVGTGFYGYTF. Written as DNA, the CDR3 is TGTGCCAGTAGTCCAGTCGGAACAGGCTTCTATGGCTACACCTTC.

The rearrangement uses TRBV20-1 and TRBJ1-1; 7 bases agree with TRBD1. The V segment lost 3 bases and the J segment 3 bases; nucleotides outside the gene matches: 7. Germline lookup yields CDR1 DFQATT and CDR2 SNEGSKA (reference sequence). This CDR3 is 14 amino acids long. DNA for the CDR3: TGCAGTGCTAGTAGTATCGACAGGGACACTGAAGCTTTCTTT. Amino acid sequence: CSASSIDRDTEAFF.

This clone has only one observation. The chain is built from TRBV9 and TRBJ2-2, with D hard to call. This CDR3 is 17 amino acids long. Germline V CDR1 and CDR2: SGDLS, YYNGEE. V was trimmed by 0 bases and J by 5 bases, leaving 17 bases between them. DNA of the CDR3: TGTGCCAGCAGCGTAGTTCCCTCGGCAGGTGCTACCGGGGAGCTGTTTTTT. This sequence encodes CASSVVPSAGATGELFF. The whole variable domain, filled in from reference TRBV9 and TRBJ2-2, reads DSGVTQTPKHLITATGQRVTLRCSPRSGDLSVYWYQQSLDQGLQFLIQYYNGEERAKGNILERFSAQQFPDLHSELNLSSLELGDSALYFCASSVVPSAGATGELFFGEGSRLTVL.

The chain links TRBV7-9 to TRBJ1-2; 8 bases align to TRBD1. V dropped 0 bases and J dropped 2; count of bases not matched to a gene: 2. CDR3 length: 15 residues. The germline gives CDR1 SEHNR, CDR2 FQNEAQ (reference sequence). The CDR3 DNA follows: TGTGCCAGCAGCTTAGCCAACAGGGGGAACTATGGCTACACCTTC. Amino acid sequence: CASSLANRGNYGYTF.

The count of this clone is one. V usage is TRBV28 and J usage is TRBJ1-2; TRBD1 agrees at 9 bases. The CDR3 is 14 residues long. In germline, CDR1 is MDHEN, CDR2 SYDVKM. V lost 8 bases and J lost 3; bases outside the gene matches: 7. For the CDR3, the DNA is TGTGCCAGCGGAGGACAGGGGAACTACTATGGCTACACCTTC. Its translation is CASGGQGNYYGYTF.

This chain joins TRBV11-2 and TRBJ2-3; a possible D gene is TRBD2 (6 bases). This CDR3 has 19 amino acids. Trimming cost V 2 bases and J 1 base, with 22 bases left between them. Germline CDR1 SGHAT, CDR2 FQNNGV. CDR3 in amino acids: CASSLTHSGPRGGTDTQYF. The CDR3 nucleotides read TGTGCCAGCAGCTTAACGCATAGCGGCCCAAGAGGTGGCACAGATACGCAGTATTTT. Full variable domain (rest looked up from reference TRBV11-2 and TRBJ2-3): EAGVAQSPRYKIIEKRQSVAFWCNPISGHATLYWYQQILGQGPKLLIQFQNNGVVDDSQLPKDRFSAERLKGVDSTLKIQPAKLEDSAVYLCASSLTHSGPRGGTDTQYFGPGTRLTVL.

This sequence joins TRBV27 and TRBJ2-4, with 7 bases aligning to TRBD1. The V gene's germline CDR1 is MNHEY and CDR2 SMNVEV (reference sequence). V lost 9 bases, J lost 8 bases, and 10 bases stayed unmatched. This CDR3 has 13 amino acids. The CDR3 nucleotides read TGTGCCAGTTGGAGAAGGGGGCGTTACATTCAGTACTTC. Translation: CASWRRGRYIQYF.

The J gene is TRBJ1-6, the V gene TRBV18; 9 bases map to TRBD1. Germline-derived CDR1 and CDR2 are KGHSH and LQKENI. The CDR3 loop spans 15 amino acids. The trim removed 3 bases at V and 10 bases at J, leaving 7 bases unmatched. In DNA form, the CDR3 reads TGTGCCAGCTCACCCGGGACAGGGATCGGCTCACCCCTCCACTTT. Its protein is CASSPGTGIGSPLHF.

This rearrangement joins TRBV1 to TRBJ2-5; the D call of TRBD2 is as the table states it, not checked on the DNA. TRBV1 is termed a pseudogene. CDR3 length equals 16 residues. The CDR3 DNA follows: TGCACCAGCAGCCACATAGGACTAGCGGAGTCGGAGACCCAGTACTTC. This codes for CTSSHIGLAESETQYF.

The rearrangement links TRBV5-4 to TRBJ2-3; no definite D call. The CDR3 covers 14 residues. The V end was cut by 2 bases, the J end by 6 bases, with 13 bases between. Germline CDR1 reads SGHNT; CDR2 reads YYREEE (reference sequence). CDR3 DNA sequence: TGTGCCAGCAGCTTTGAACAGAACCGGGATACGCAGTATTTT. It is translated as CASSFEQNRDTQYF.

The chain carries TRBV4-1 and TRBJ1-4; D unclear. The CDR3 runs to 15 residues. The V gene lost 1 base and the J gene lost 8 bases, with 14 bases spanning the gap. Looked up from germline, CDR1 is MGHRA and CDR2 is YSYEKL. The CDR3 DNA reads TGCGCCAGCAGCCAAGGCACCGGGAGTAAGGAAAAACTGTTTTTT. Amino acid sequence: CASSQGTGSKEKLFF.

This clone was seen only a few times. V usage is TRBV7-9 and J usage is TRBJ1-5; 9 bases agree with TRBD1. Trimming at V came to 3 bases and at J to 4 bases, leaving 1 base not matched to a gene. Germline CDR1 and CDR2: SEHNR and FQNEAQ (reference sequence). The CDR3 has 14 amino acids. The CDR3 nucleotides are TGTGCCAGCAGCTTGACAGGGGGTAATCAGCCCCAGCATTTT. It specifies CASSLTGGNQPQHF.